Described below is a single T cell receptor (beta chain) sequence and its context. Its antigen is not identified. These data come from a study of shared clonotypes between healthy human individuals. Across the study: Per-donor plates numbered three CD4 naive, three CD4 memory, two CD8 naive and one CD8 memory. General study results and limits: Rarefaction revealed incomplete sorted-subset sequencing despite large depth.

The healthy adult donors were HIV-negative and reported no recent acute infections or vaccinations. Libraries were prepared by immunoSEQ multiplex PCR; TCRdb keeps only in-frame clonotypes and omits some of them. The sample has 2 million to 2.5 million clones, more than 90% seen once. V trimming: 3 bases; J trimming: 2 bases; junction bases outside the gene matches: 7. CDR1 is SGHDT, CDR2 YYEEEE, per germline. The CDR3 has 16 residues. V and J are TRBV5-6 and TRBJ1-3; 8 nucleotides align to TRBD1. Source material: naive CD4+ T cells sorted from blood. Subset in this sample: CD45RA+ positively selected. The TCR was taken from a man between 18 and 29 years old in good health. As DNA, the CDR3 is TGTGCCAGCAGCTACGTCGACAGGGGCGCTGGAAACACCATATATTTT. Translated: CASSYVDRGAGNTIYF.